This paragraph reports one T cell receptor beta chain. These data originate in a study of blood T cell repertoires in COVID-19. Whole-study context: PBMCs, B-cell-depleted T cells, or T cells provided the cDNA or gDNA that made up the material.

The V gene lost 0 bases and the J gene lost 2 bases, with 6 bases spanning the gap. Germline CDR1 KGHDR, CDR2 SFDVKD. The CDR3 has 14 residues. The protocol was immunoSEQ multiplex PCR, while the TCRdb copy is restricted to in-frame clones and leaves out a portion. Of about 230,000 clones listed, around 84% are singletons. This chain links TRBV24-1 with TRBJ1-2; no firm D call. The sequence came from a middle-aged woman who had recovered from COVID-19. Sequencing input: peripheral blood. Written as DNA, the CDR3 is TGTGCCACCAGTGATTTGTGGCGGAACTATGGCTACACCTTC. This codes for CATSDLWRNYGYTF.